This T cell receptor (beta chain) was identified during a study of OX40 agonist ivuxolimab in advanced cancers. Describing the broader study: Ivuxolimab, which targeted the costimulatory receptor OX40 (CD134), was an agonistic, fully human IgG2 monoclonal antibody. The purpose of peripheral TCRbeta sequencing was to test whether ivuxolimab changed TCR sequence diversity and led to clonal T-cell expansion. Among the roughly 50 dose-escalation patients, about 19 had hepatocellular carcinoma, about 15 melanoma, 9 renal cell carcinoma and 9 head and neck cancer. Partial responses occurred in three dose-escalation patients: two with cutaneous melanoma and one with hepatocellular carcinoma. The monotherapy dose-escalation portion (N of about 50 patients) of the phase I ivuxolimab trial is reported in the paper. Patients were allowed to have had prior anti-PD-1, anti-PD-L1 or anti-CTLA-4 therapy, and approximately 40% of the dose-escalation patients had previously received checkpoint inhibitors. In the dose-escalation cohort, around four fifths of patients were male, and the mean age was 60 years with a range of about 20 to 80. Intravenous ivuxolimab was administered to patients every 2 weeks at six dose levels: 0.01, 0.1, 0.3, 1.5, 3 and 10 mg/kg.

Here is what the overall study found, with its caveats: In the 0.1-3.0 mg/kg groups, partial responders had among the lowest normalized peripheral clonal expansion, particularly in CD8+ T cells. After ivuxolimab, more expanded clones were found on average in CD8+ T cells than in CD4+ T cells. Low levels of normalized T-cell clonal expansion were also seen in some nonresponding patients. Clonal expansion of both CD4+ and CD8+ blood T cells was observed from baseline to week 6 at doses 0.1 to 3.0 mg/kg. Which antigens the clonally expanded peripheral T cells were specific for was not determined.

Patients with a history of autoimmune disease or receiving systemic immunosuppression were excluded from the trial. Peripheral blood for TCR sequencing was collected from all dose cohorts at baseline, on cycle 4 day 1, and on cycle 7 day 1. Samples were obtained from an open-label, multicenter, first-in-human phase I dose-escalation trial of ivuxolimab. Adults with locally advanced or metastatic melanoma, renal cell, hepatocellular, or head and neck squamous cell carcinoma were enrolled in the trial. Before TCR sequencing, CD4+ and CD8+ T cells were separately sorted from peripheral blood. To sequence the TCRbeta CDR3 region, genomic DNA was isolated from the sorted cells. The immunoSEQ Assay was used for sequencing of TCRbeta CDR3 regions. Imported from immuneACCESS, the table was reduced by TCRdb to in-frame sequences with V and J called. These copies leave out some clones; in studies compared against another copy, an unresolved V gene accounts for under half, and the cause of the remainder is not known. This sample is represented by over 55,000 clones; more than 85% of them were singletons. 2% to 2.5% of the sample goes to the ten largest clones.

The germline V gene (reference sequence) yields LNHDA for CDR1 and SQIVND for CDR2. V is trimmed back by 7 bases and J by 0 bases, and the junction contains 5 bases that no gene match accounts for. The CDR3 covers 14 residues, taking in both the cysteine and the phenylalanine. The read is trimmed to its CDR3 DNA, 42 bases read in frame from base 1. As for this clone: It has no known antigen specificity. Base qualities are not provided; no much larger clone lies one nucleotide away.

The sample was CD4+ or CD8+ T cells sorted from blood, taken in a trial of the OX40 agonist ivuxolimab. This chain is built from TRBV19 and TRBJ1-2; 7 bases in the middle match TRBD1. The receptor comes from an adult with an advanced solid tumor such as melanoma, head and neck, liver or kidney cancer. DNA sequence: TGTGCCAGTACAAGGGACAGCTCTAACTATGGCTACACCTTC. Its protein reads: CASTRDSSNYGYTF.